Below are 7 T cell receptor beta chains sequenced from a single sample in a study of T cell responses to AZD1222 COVID-19 vaccine (dated by TCRdb to the early 2020s). Read against the paper, the sample's time point label means: about 28 days (+/-7) after the second vaccine dose. Library construction relied on the immunoSEQ multiplex PCR assay. This immuneACCESS table, as held by TCRdb, lists in-frame sequences with V and J called but not all clones. Of the missing ones, under half trace to an unresolved V gene in checked studies; the others have no known cause. This sample comprises over 130,000 clones, around 93% of them detected only once. Jointly, the top ten make up about 3.7% of the sample. This specimen consisted of peripheral blood, obtained 28 days after the second AZD1222 dose. These receptors were collected from an adult who received the AZD1222 COVID-19 vaccine.

This clone was counted a single time. The V and J genes are TRBV19 and TRBJ2-5; TRBD1 matches 8 bases. Per the germline V gene, CDR1 is LNHDA and CDR2 is SQIVND (reference sequence). The CDR3 contains 14 residues. Trimming took 3 bases from V and 5 from J; bases not matched to a gene: 5. The CDR3 DNA reads TGTGCCAGTAGTATCGGACAGGGAGTTGAGACCCAGTACTTC. Protein product: CASSIGQGVETQYF. Filled out from reference TRBV19 and TRBJ2-5, the complete variable domain reads DGGITQSPKYLFRKEGQNVTLSCEQNLNHDAMYWYRQDPGQGLRLIYYSQIVNDFQKGDIAEGYSVSREKKESFPLTVTSAQKNPTAFYLCASSIGQGVETQYFGPGTRLLVL.

V gene TRBV6-2 or TRBV6-3 combines with J gene TRBJ2-5, with 7 bases aligning to TRBD1. The CDR3 consists of 14 residues. The germline V gene encodes CDR1 MNHEY and CDR2 SVGEGT. Trimming cost V 3 bases and J 4 bases; bases outside gene matches: 5. CDR3 nucleotide sequence: TGTGCCAGCAGTTATTATGACAGGGCAGAGACCCAGTACTTC. This gives the protein CASSYYDRAETQYF.

The chain combines TRBV28 with TRBJ2-7, with TRBD2 matching over 7 bases. This CDR3 region has 17 residues. Germline V gives CDR1 MDHEN, CDR2 SYDVKM. The V gene end was trimmed by 1 base and the J gene end by 5 bases; junction bases not matched to a gene: 14. Here the CDR3 reads CASSLLGEGGKGHEQYF. The DNA of the CDR3 is TGTGCCAGCAGTTTATTGGGGGAGGGAGGGAAGGGCCACGAGCAGTACTTC. The entire variable domain, with the rest obtained from reference TRBV28 and TRBJ2-7, is as follows: DVKVTQSSRYLVKRTGEKVFLECVQDMDHENMFWYRQDPGLGLRLIYFSYDVKMKEKGDIPEGYSVSREKKERFSLILESASTNQTSMYLCASSLLGEGGKGHEQYFGPGTRLTVT.

This chain uses TRBV24-1 with TRBJ2-1; D possibly corresponds to TRBD1 (5 bases). In germline, CDR1 is KGHDR, CDR2 SFDVKD. V lost 5 bases and J 1 base, leaving 11 bases between the germline ends. The CDR3 spans 15 residues. CDR3 sequence reads: CATSVTGSSYNEQFF. For the CDR3, the DNA is TGTGCCACCAGTGTAACAGGTTCTTCCTACAATGAGCAGTTCTTC.

The chain uses TRBV7-9 and TRBJ2-3; the match to TRBD1 covers 7 bases. This CDR3 has 16 amino acids. Germline trimming cut 1 base from V and 2 bases from J; bases unmatched to any gene: 6. Germline loops: CDR1 SEHNR, CDR2 FQNEAQ (reference sequence). CDR3: CASSLDGTVSTDTQYF. The CDR3 DNA reads as TGTGCCAGCAGCTTAGACGGGACAGTTTCCACAGATACGCAGTATTTT.

V gene TRBV28 combines with J gene TRBJ2-2, with D unclear. Trimming took 5 bases from V and 4 from J, leaving 14 bases between them. The CDR3 is 15 amino acids. Germline lookup yields CDR1 MDHEN and CDR2 SYDVKM. The CDR3, as DNA: TGTGCCAGCAGTATTCCCGGTAGCTTCACCGGGGAGCTGTTTTTT. Translating gives CASSIPGSFTGELFF.

The rearrangement joins TRBV5-6 to TRBJ2-7, with 8 bases lining up with TRBD1. CDR1 is SGHDT and CDR2 is YYEEEE in the germline V gene. The CDR3 has 14 residues. V lost 2 bases to trimming and J lost 7 bases; unmatched junction nucleotides: 8. The chain's CDR3 is CASSFGTGHREQYF. The CDR3 nucleotides read TGTGCCAGCAGCTTCGGGACAGGCCATAGAGAGCAGTACTTC. The full variable domain, rest sourced from reference TRBV5-6 and TRBJ2-7, is DAGVTQSPTHLIKTRGQQVTLRCSPKSGHDTVSWYQQALGQGPQFIFQYYEEEERQRGNFPDRFSGHQFPNYSSELNVNALLLGDSALYLCASSFGTGHREQYFGPGTRLTVT.